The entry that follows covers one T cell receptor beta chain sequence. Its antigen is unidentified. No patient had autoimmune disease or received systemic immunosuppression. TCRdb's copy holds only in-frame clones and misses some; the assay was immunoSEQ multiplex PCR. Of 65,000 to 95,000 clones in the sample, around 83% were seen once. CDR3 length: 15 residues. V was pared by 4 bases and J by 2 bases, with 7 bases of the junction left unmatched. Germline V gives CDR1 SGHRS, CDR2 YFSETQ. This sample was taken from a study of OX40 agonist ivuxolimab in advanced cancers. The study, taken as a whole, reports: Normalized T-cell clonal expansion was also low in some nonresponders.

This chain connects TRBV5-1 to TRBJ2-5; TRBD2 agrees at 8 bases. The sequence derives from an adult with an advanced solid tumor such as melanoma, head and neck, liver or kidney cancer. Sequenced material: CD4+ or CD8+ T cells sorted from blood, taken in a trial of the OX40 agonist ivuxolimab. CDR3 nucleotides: TGCGCCAGCAGCAGATCGGGCGGGGGGCAAGAGACCCAGTACTTC. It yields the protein CASSRSGGGQETQYF. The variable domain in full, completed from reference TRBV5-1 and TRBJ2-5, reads KAGVTQTPRYLIKTRGQQVTLSCSPISGHRSVSWYQQTPGQGLQFLFEYFSETQRNKGNFPGRFSGRQFSNSRSEMNVSTLELGDSALYLCASSRSGGGQETQYFGPGTRLLVL.